This T cell receptor beta chain was recorded in a study of cytomegalovirus exposure and HLA in healthy donors. The study ran its PCR with 60 Vbeta and 13 Jbeta primers. Generated by immunoSEQ multiplex PCR, the TCRdb table keeps only in-frame clones and is missing some. Of about 100,000 clones listed, about 83% were seen once; the top ten hold around 5%. The sample was PBMCs. This sequence was found in a female donor in good health and CMV-seropositive.

CDR3 coding DNA: TGTGCCAGCAGTTACCCTTCGAACTCATACTATGGCTACACCTTC. The encoded protein is CASSYPSNSYYGYTF. The chain is built from TRBV6-6 and TRBJ1-2; the D is unclear. The CDR3 sequence is 15 residues long. CDR1 MNHNY and CDR2 SVGAGI come from the germline V gene (reference sequence). V was pared by 2 bases and J by 3 bases, with 13 bases between.